These 14 T cell receptor beta chains share one sample of origin, sequenced in a study of T cell clonotyping in hematopoietic cell transplantation (dated by TCRdb to the early 2020s). The method was the immunoSEQ multiplex PCR assay. Here the immuneACCESS table is served through TCRdb, limited to in-frame sequences with V and J called. Missing clones are a known gap in these copies; in checked studies unresolved V genes cover under half, and the rest lacks a known reason. This sample has about 15,000 clones in its table, and 62% of those were observed once. The biggest ten clones account for more than 9% of the sample. Material: PBMCs. These TCRs come from a human donor who either received an allogeneic hematopoietic cell transplant for a myeloid malignancy or was a related donor (not recorded which). Some clones in this sample may be carry-over from other donors' samples.

The rearrangement links TRBV29-1 to TRBJ2-7, with 9 positions matching TRBD1. The CDR3 totals 11 residues. With V trimmed by 6 bases and J by 7 bases, 4 bases remained unmatched. Germline loops: CDR1 SQVTM, CDR2 ANQGSEA. CDR3 sequence: CSVWTGVEQYF. In DNA form, the CDR3 reads TGCAGCGTGTGGACAGGGGTTGAGCAGTACTTC.

The V call is TRBV4-3, the J call TRBJ2-1; TRBD2 agrees at 7 bases. The V gene's germline CDR1 is LGHNA and CDR2 YSLEER. This CDR3 contains 14 residues. The trim removed 1 base at V and 6 bases at J, leaving 3 bases unmatched. CDR3 sequence: CASSQGGGPNEQFF. The CDR3, as DNA: TGCGCCAGCAGCCAAGGGGGGGGTCCCAATGAGCAGTTCTTC.

CDR3 in DNA: TGTGCCTGGTCCCGGAGTGGGGTTGGCGATGGCTACACCTTC. Amino acid sequence: CAWSRSGVGDGYTF. The V call is TRBV30, the J call TRBJ1-2; D uncertain. CDR1 is GTSNPN and CDR2 is SVGIG in the germline V gene (reference sequence). This CDR3 has 14 residues. Between the trimmed V and J ends, which lost 5 bases and 6 bases, there was a span of 19 bases.

The chain employs TRBV30 and TRBJ2-7; the match to TRBD1 covers 8 bases. Germline CDR1 and CDR2: GTSNPN and SVGIG (reference sequence). The CDR3 runs 13 residues. With V trimmed by 4 bases and J by 7 bases, 9 bases remained unmatched. CDR3 nucleotide sequence: TGTGCCTGGAACCAGGGGGCAGGGTGGGAGCAGTACTTC. It encodes CAWNQGAGWEQYF.

This clone was found once. The chain couples TRBV5-1 to TRBJ1-6; TRBD1 agrees at 7 bases. Germline trimming cut 0 bases from V and 5 bases from J; bases unmatched to any gene: 8. The CDR3 runs 17 residues. CDR1 is SGHRS and CDR2 is YFSETQ in the germline V gene. The chain's CDR3 is CASSLVAQGVDNSPLHF. The CDR3 DNA sequence: TGCGCCAGCAGCTTGGTTGCGCAGGGGGTCGATAATTCACCCCTCCACTTT.

This clone was seen a handful of times. The rearrangement links TRBV10-1 to TRBJ1-5; D not certain. Germline V CDR1 and CDR2: WNHNN, SYGVQD (reference sequence). This CDR3 is built from 13 residues. Trimming removed 3 bases at V and 7 bases at J, with 10 bases between. The CDR3 DNA sequence: TGCGCCAGCAGTGACCAACGGGAACAGCCCCAGCATTTT. Its translation is CASSDQREQPQHF.

V is TRBV5-6 and J is TRBJ1-1; 7 bases are shared with TRBD1. CDR1 and CDR2 from the germline V gene are SGHDT and YYEEEE. The V and J ends lost 4 bases and 3 bases, in that order; junction bases with no gene match: 3. There are 13 residues in the CDR3. CDR3 coding DNA: TGTGCCAGCAGCAGGACAGGTTACACTGAAGCTTTCTTT. Its protein is CASSRTGYTEAFF.

This sequence joins TRBV6-5 and TRBJ1-2, with TRBD1 identical over 7 bases. V lost 6 bases, J lost 8 bases, and 12 bases stayed unmatched. Per germline, CDR1 MNHEY and CDR2 SVGAGI. The CDR3 has 14 amino acids. In nucleotides, the CDR3 is TGTGCCAGCAGACCGACAGCGACAGGGTCAGGCTACACCTTC. The encoded protein is CASRPTATGSGYTF.

The chain employs TRBV5-6 and TRBJ1-2, with no clear D. The CDR3 totals 11 residues. The germline V gene encodes CDR1 SGHDT and CDR2 YYEEEE. V lost 0 bases and J 6 bases, leaving 3 bases between the germline ends. Here the CDR3 DNA reads TGTGCCAGCAGCTTGGGCAATGGCTACACCTTC. Encoded protein: CASSLGNGYTF.

The chain recombines TRBV30 with TRBJ1-1, with unresolved D. CDR3 length: 11 amino acids. V lost 1 base and J 2 bases, leaving 2 bases between the germline ends. The germline gives CDR1 GTSNPN, CDR2 SVGIG (reference sequence). The CDR3 DNA reads TGTGCCTGGAGTGACAACACTGAAGCTTTCTTT. Residues: CAWSDNTEAFF.

The chain employs TRBV11-2 and TRBJ1-4; TRBD1 might be the D (6 bases). CDR1 and CDR2 (germline): SGHAT, FQNNGV. The CDR3 has 17 amino acids. V was trimmed by 1 base and J by 7 bases, leaving 19 bases between them. The chain's CDR3 is CASSLGQESSGGEKLFF. CDR3 in DNA: TGTGCCAGCAGCTTAGGACAGGAATCATCGGGGGGTGAAAAACTGTTTTTT.

The count of this clone is one. The chain carries TRBV4-3 and TRBJ2-5, with 8 bases matching TRBD1. CDR1 and CDR2 from the germline V gene are LGHNA and YSLEER. Germline trimming cut 4 bases from V and 5 bases from J; bases unmatched to any gene: 3. This CDR3 spans 13 amino acids. The CDR3 is CASSRTGSETQYF. The CDR3 coding sequence is TGCGCCAGCAGCCGGACAGGGAGCGAGACCCAGTACTTC.

The chain links TRBV19 to TRBJ2-7; D is tentatively TRBD1 or TRBD2 (6 bases each). CDR1 LNHDA and CDR2 SQIVND come from the germline V gene (reference sequence). The CDR3 covers 13 residues. V lost 7 bases and J lost 3, with 13 bases in between. CDR3 residues: CASTPGANYEQYF. DNA for the CDR3: TGTGCCAGTACCCCGGGGGCCAACTACGAGCAGTACTTC.

This clone turned up a few times. This chain links TRBV7-9 with TRBJ2-7, with D hard to call. Trimming cost V 1 base and J 4 bases, with 8 bases left between them. The CDR3 runs to 13 residues. Germline values: CDR1 SEHNR, CDR2 FQNEAQ (reference sequence). CDR3 DNA sequence: TGTGCCAGCAGCTTAGATGGTCCTTACGAGCAGTACTTC. It specifies CASSLDGPYEQYF.